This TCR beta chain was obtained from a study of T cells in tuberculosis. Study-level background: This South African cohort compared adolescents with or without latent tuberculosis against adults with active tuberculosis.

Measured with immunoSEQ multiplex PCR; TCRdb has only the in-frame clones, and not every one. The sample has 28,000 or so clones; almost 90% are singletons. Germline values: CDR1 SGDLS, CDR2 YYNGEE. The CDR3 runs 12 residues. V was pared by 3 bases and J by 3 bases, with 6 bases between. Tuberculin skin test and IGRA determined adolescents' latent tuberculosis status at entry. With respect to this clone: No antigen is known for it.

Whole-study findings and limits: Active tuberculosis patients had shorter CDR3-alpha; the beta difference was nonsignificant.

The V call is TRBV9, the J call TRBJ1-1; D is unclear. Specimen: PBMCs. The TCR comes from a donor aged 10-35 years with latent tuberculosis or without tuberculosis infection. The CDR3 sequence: CASSGSDTEAFF. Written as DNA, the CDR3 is TGTGCCAGCAGCGGCAGCGACACTGAAGCTTTCTTT.